Shown below are 5 T cell receptor beta chains from a single sample sequenced in a study of cytomegalovirus exposure and HLA in healthy donors. PCR was performed using 60 Vbeta and 13 Jbeta primers. Assay: immunoSEQ multiplex PCR; the TCRdb copy retains only in-frame clones and omits some. The table has 160,000 or so clones, 70% to 85% seen once. Sequencing was performed on PBMCs. All receptors come from a man between 45 and 60 years old in good health and CMV-seropositive.

The V and J genes are TRBV5-1 and TRBJ2-5, with 8 bases that match TRBD2. V trimming: 2 bases; J trimming: 5 bases; junction bases outside the gene matches: 8. CDR3 length equals 15 residues. The germline V gene has CDR1 SGHRS and CDR2 YFSETQ. The CDR3 region has the DNA TGCGCCAGCAGCTTTGGCGGGGGGATGGCGGAGACCCAGTACTTC. Its protein is CASSFGGGMAETQYF.

This chain joins TRBV9 and TRBJ1-4, with D possibly being TRBD1 (6 bases). From germline, CDR1 is SGDLS and CDR2 YYNGEE. The CDR3 contains 14 residues. V was clipped by 2 bases and J by 7 bases, with 12 bases between them. The CDR3 here is CASSVGTPPEKLFF. CDR3 nucleotides: TGTGCCAGCAGCGTGGGGACACCTCCTGAAAAACTGTTTTTT.

The V and J genes are TRBV27 and TRBJ2-7; possibly TRBD1 for D (6 bases). The CDR3 consists of 16 residues. Germline values: CDR1 MNHEY, CDR2 SMNVEV (reference sequence). Trimming stripped 11 bases from V and 0 bases from J, with 23 bases between. The CDR3 is CAPFRGTGRSSYEQYF. The CDR3 DNA reads as TGTGCCCCCTTTCGGGGTACAGGGCGCTCCTCCTACGAGCAGTACTTC.

This rearrangement joins TRBV6-5 to TRBJ1-5, with 7 nucleotides matching TRBD1. CDR1 is MNHEY, CDR2 SVGAGI, per germline. V lost 0 bases and J lost 5; bases outside the gene matches: 4. This CDR3 is built from 15 residues. The CDR3 nucleotides read TGTGCCAGCAGTTACTCGACAGGGAAAGATCAGCCCCAGCATTTT. Its protein is CASSYSTGKDQPQHF.

The chain joins TRBV10-3 to TRBJ1-1; D is ambiguous. Trimming took off 0 bases at V and 1 base at J, with 9 bases between the two ends. CDR1 and CDR2 from the germline V gene are ENHRY and SYGVKD. There are 15 residues in the CDR3. CDR3 region: CAISESPNGNTEAFF. CDR3 nucleotide sequence: TGTGCCATCAGTGAGTCCCCCAACGGGAACACTGAAGCTTTCTTT.